What follows are 7 T cell receptor beta chains derived from one specimen sequenced in a study of T cells in women clearing cervical HPV infection. The assay was immunoSEQ multiplex PCR, and TCRdb's table has in-frame clones only and misses some. The sample totals about 29,000 clones. Sequenced input: blood buffy coat. Receptor source: a woman between 18 and 69 years old with a cervical HPV16 infection that either progressed to CIN3+ or cleared (not recorded which).

In the case of this clone: From the germline J gene comes the end of the CDR3, since the read stops 3 residues before it. J is TRBJ1-1 and V is TRBV10-1; 7 nucleotides match TRBD1. The V and J ends lost 3 bases and 3 bases, in that order; junction bases with no gene match: 4. Germline V gene data show CDR1 as WNHNN and CDR2 as SYGVQD (reference sequence). CDR3 length: 14 residues. The CDR3 bases that were read are TGCGCCAGCAGTGAAGGGGGCGCGGACACTGAA. Translating gives CASSEGGADTE. The CDR3, in full, reads CASSEGGADTEAFF.

As for this clone: The DNA ends 3 residues before the CDR3 does, and the rest of the CDR3 is filled in from the germline J gene. The rearrangement uses TRBV30 and TRBJ2-5, with TRBD2 matching over 10 bases. V dropped 0 bases and J dropped 4; count of bases not matched to a gene: 5. CDR3 length equals 15 residues. Germline-derived CDR1 and CDR2 are GTSNPN and SVGIG (reference sequence). CDR3 protein: CAWSVQAGGRETQYF. The DNA read from the CDR3 is TGTGCCTGGAGTGTACAAGCGGGAGGGCGAGAGACC. The whole variable domain, filled in from reference TRBV30 and TRBJ2-5, reads SQTIHQWPATLVQPVGSPLSLECTVEGTSNPNLYWYRQAAGRGLQLLFYSVGIGQISSEVPQNLSASRPQDRQFILSSKKLLLSDSGFYLCAWSVQAGGRETQYFGPGTRLLVL.

The CDR3 bases that were read are TGTGCCATAAATCATGGGGGGATCCACACAGATACG. It is translated as CAINHGGIHTDT. The full-length CDR3 reads as CAINHGGIHTDTQYF. This rearrangement joins TRBV5-4 to TRBJ2-3; perhaps TRBD2 as D (6 bases). The read comes to an end 3 residues before the CDR3 does, leaving the germline J gene to fill in the end. Germline lookup yields CDR1 SGHNT and CDR2 YYREEE (reference sequence). Trimming removed 9 bases from V and 2 bases from J, with 19 bases in between. This CDR3 has 15 amino acids.

As regards this clone: The observed sequence ends 3 residues before the CDR3 terminus, with the missing tail filled in from the germline J gene. Other DNA sequences from this sample encode an identical CDR3 as well. V is TRBV5-6 and J is TRBJ1-3; D is possibly TRBD1 (6 bases). The V end lost 3 bases, the J end lost 4 bases, and 11 bases lay between the germline ends. CDR1 and CDR2 (germline): SGHDT, YYEEEE. The CDR3 spans 14 residues. The CDR3 reads CASSSGQPGNTIYF. The part of the CDR3 DNA that was read is TGTGCCAGCAGCTCCGGACAGCCCGGAAACACC.

The DNA read from the CDR3 is TGTGCTAGTGGTTTCCCTCCAGATACG. This encodes CASGFPPDT. The whole CDR3 sequence reads CASGFPPDTQYF. This chain uses TRBV12-5 with TRBJ2-3, with D hard to call. The read finishes 3 residues shy of the CDR3 end, and the germline J gene is used to complete it. The CDR3 spans 12 residues. Germline-derived CDR1 and CDR2 are LGHNT and FRNRAP. V lost 3 bases, J lost 4 bases, and 5 bases lay in between.

The CDR3 bases that were read are TGCAGTGCTAGAGCCGGGACTAGCGGGACGAGCACAGATACG. This sequence encodes CSARAGTSGTSTDT. The entire CDR3 protein is CSARAGTSGTSTDTQYF. The chain carries TRBV20-1 and TRBJ2-3; the match to TRBD2 covers 13 bases. Sequencing ends 3 residues short of the CDR3 end; the germline J gene provides the rest. There are 17 residues in the CDR3. Trimming cost V 1 base and J 0 bases; bases outside gene matches: 4. Germline V CDR1 and CDR2: DFQATT, SNEGSKA (reference sequence).

A note on this clone: The read halts 3 residues ahead of the CDR3 end, with the missing end drawn from the germline J gene. The chain carries TRBV7-9 and TRBJ2-5, with 7 nucleotides matching TRBD2. This CDR3 has 14 residues. Per germline, CDR1 SEHNR and CDR2 FQNEAQ (reference sequence). V was clipped by 3 bases and J by 2 bases; unmatched bases: 3. This chain's CDR3 is CASSFLAAQETQYF. The CDR3 bases that were read are TGTGCCAGCAGCTTCCTAGCGGCTCAAGAGACC.